This is a list of T cell receptor beta chains from one sample in a study of blood T cell repertoires in COVID-19. Profiled with immunoSEQ multiplex PCR; TCRdb holds only in-frame clones, not every one. The sample yields approximately 210,000 clones, around 80% seen once. The sample taken for sequencing was peripheral blood. Receptor source: a woman aged 40 to 55 with acute or convalescent COVID-19. Each CDR3 is given with its conserved first and last residue. D genes are given only for firm matches. Clone size is shown for a subset of rows, as once, few, many or a class of expanded clone.

D | J | size | V | DNA | CDR3
. | TRBJ2-1 | . | TRBV6-2/TRBV6-3 | TGTGCCAGCAGTTACTCGAGACCACGAGGGCACAATGAGCAGTTCTTC | CASSYSRPRGHNEQFF
TRBD2 | TRBJ2-3 | . | TRBV6-2/TRBV6-3 | TGTGCCAGCAGTACTAGCGGACCCACAGATACGCAGTATTTT | CASSTSGPTDTQYF
TRBD1 | TRBJ2-5 | . | TRBV5-6 | TGTGCCAGCAGCTTGGCGGGGCGTGGCAGGGGGGAGACCCAGTACTTC | CASSLAGRGRGETQYF
. | TRBJ1-2 | . | TRBV29-1 | TGCAGCGTTGAAGCCCCGTTATCCTATGGCTACACCTTC | CSVEAPLSYGYTF
TRBD1 | TRBJ2-7 | once | TRBV9 | TGTGCCAGCAGCGTAGGAGGGGGCACCTACGAGCAGTACTTC | CASSVGGGTYEQYF
. | TRBJ2-3 | . | TRBV29-1 | TGCAGCGTTCCCGGGGGTATCACAGATACGCAGTATTTT | CSVPGGITDTQYF
TRBD2 | TRBJ2-1 | once | TRBV9 | TGTGCCAGCAGCGTTGGACTAGCGAGGGATGAGCAGTTCTTC | CASSVGLARDEQFF
. | TRBJ2-5 | . | TRBV12-2 | TGTGCAAGTCGCTTAGGAACGGGGGAAGAGACCCAGTACTTC | CASRLGTGEETQYF
. | TRBJ1-6 | . | TRBV5-6 | TGTGCCAGCAGCTTGGAAGGGGGATCCTATAATTCACCCCTCCACTTT | CASSLEGGSYNSPLHF
. | TRBJ2-2 | . | TRBV6-6 | TGTGCCAGCAGTGTCAGGGCCGGGGAGCTGTTTTTT | CASSVRAGELFF
TRBD2 | TRBJ2-1 | . | TRBV7-2 | TGTGCCAGCAGCTTCTCTAGCGGGAGGAATGAGCAGTTCTTC | CASSFSSGRNEQFF
. | TRBJ1-1 | . | TRBV6-5 | TGTGCCAGCCGCTTAGCGGGGGGAACTGAAGCTTTCTTT | CASRLAGGTEAFF
. | TRBJ2-1 | . | TRBV6-5 | TGTGCCAGCACCTTGACAGGTCCCTCCTACAATGAGCAGTTCTTC | CASTLTGPSYNEQFF
. | TRBJ2-7 | . | TRBV12-3/TRBV12-4 | TGTGCCAGCAGTCTCGTCTATTCCTACGAGCAGTACTTC | CASSLVYSYEQYF